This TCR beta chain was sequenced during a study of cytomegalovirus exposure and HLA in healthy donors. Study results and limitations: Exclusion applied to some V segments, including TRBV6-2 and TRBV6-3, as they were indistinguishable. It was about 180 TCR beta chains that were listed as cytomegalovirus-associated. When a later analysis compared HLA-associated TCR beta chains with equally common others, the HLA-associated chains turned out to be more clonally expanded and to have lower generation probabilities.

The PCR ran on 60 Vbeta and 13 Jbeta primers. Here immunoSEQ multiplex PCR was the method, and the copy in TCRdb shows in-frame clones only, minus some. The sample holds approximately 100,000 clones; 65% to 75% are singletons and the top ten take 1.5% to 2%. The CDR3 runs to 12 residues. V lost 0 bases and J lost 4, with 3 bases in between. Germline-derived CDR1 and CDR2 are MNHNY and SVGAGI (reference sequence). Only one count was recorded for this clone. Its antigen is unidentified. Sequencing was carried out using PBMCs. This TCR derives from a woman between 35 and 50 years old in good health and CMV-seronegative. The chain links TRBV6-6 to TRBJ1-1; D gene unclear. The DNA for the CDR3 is TGTGCCAGCAGTTACTCTATCACTGAAGCTTTCTTT. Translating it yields CASSYSITEAFF.